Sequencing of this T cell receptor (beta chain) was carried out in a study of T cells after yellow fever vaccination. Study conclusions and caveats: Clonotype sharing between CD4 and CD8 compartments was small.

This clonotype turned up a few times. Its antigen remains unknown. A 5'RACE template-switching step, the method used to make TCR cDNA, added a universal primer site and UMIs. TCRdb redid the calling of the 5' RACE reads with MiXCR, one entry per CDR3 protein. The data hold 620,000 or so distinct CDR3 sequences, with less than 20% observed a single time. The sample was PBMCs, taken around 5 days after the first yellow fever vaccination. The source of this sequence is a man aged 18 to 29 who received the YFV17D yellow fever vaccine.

CDR3 nucleotide sequence: TGTGCCAGCAGCGTCGGCCCGAAGAGCTCCTACGAGCAGTACTTC. Translating it yields CASSVGPKSSYEQYF. V and J are TRBV9 and TRBJ2-7; no definite D call. The V gene's germline CDR1 is SGDLS and CDR2 YYNGEE. Between the trimmed V and J ends, which lost 2 bases and 0 bases, there was a span of 12 bases. This CDR3 is built from 15 residues.